This record looks at one T cell receptor (beta chain) sequence and its context. As handled by the study authors: Amplified reference gene primers provided the basis for estimating nucleated cell counts. Only in-frame clones appear in the TCRdb table, and some are missing; sequencing was by immunoSEQ multiplex PCR. That table is the source of V, J and clone size, and D and trimming were worked out from the DNA. The sample lists around 320,000 clones, about 82% occurring once. The ends lost 5 bases at V and 1 base at J; junction bases unmatched: 5. CDR1 and CDR2 (germline): SEHNR, FQNEAQ (reference sequence). CDR3 size: 16 residues. The data derive from a study of blood T cell repertoires in COVID-19. In the study overall: From the United States, Italy and Spain came samples of acute and convalescent COVID-19. PBMCs, B-cell-depleted T cells, or T cells provided the cDNA or gDNA that made up the material.

The sequenced sample was peripheral blood. The chain carries TRBV7-9 and TRBJ1-5, with 10 bases that match TRBD1. The sequence was obtained from a human donor in a cohort sampled during active COVID-19. DNA of the CDR3: TGTGCCAGCAGCCCCCGGGACAGGGGAAGCAATCAGCCCCAGCATTTT. Residues: CASSPRDRGSNQPQHF.